This T cell receptor beta chain was profiled in a study of T cell changes during pregnancy in multiple sclerosis. TCRdb's copy holds only in-frame clones and misses some; the assay was immunoSEQ multiplex PCR. The data show some 41,000 clones, with 90% to 95% seen just once and 0.46% held by the top ten. The V and J ends lost 4 bases and 7 bases respectively, with 10 bases between them. Germline assignment: CDR1 SGHTA and CDR2 FQGNSA. This CDR3 has 13 amino acids. The clonotype was recovered from a female donor in good health, enrolled as a control in a pregnancy study. The input for sequencing was CD4+ T cells from peripheral blood mononuclear cells, taken in the third trimester of pregnancy. The chain links TRBV7-2 to TRBJ2-2; a weak D match, TRBD2 (6 bases). The CDR3 sequence is CASSYGGSGELFF. The CDR3 DNA is TGTGCCAGCAGCTATGGGGGGAGCGGGGAGCTGTTTTTT.